This TCR beta chain comes out of a study of Ad26.COV2.S vaccination and SARS-CoV-2 variants. Treatment meaning: around 19 received Ad26.COV2.S at low or high dose, single or two shots; 5 received placebo; per-sample allocation not given. On day 63 after the first injection, vaccine and placebo recipients gave samples. Trimming pared 5 bases from V and 3 bases from J, leaving 8 bases between. CDR1 and CDR2 (germline): GTSNPN, SVGIG (reference sequence). The CDR3 has 12 residues. For this clone: Antigen specificity is unknown.

Study-level points and caveats: Overall T cell responses may have been underestimated by the analyses of TCR breadth and depth. Reportedly, after vaccination the spike-specific CD8+ and CD4+ T cell responses displayed substantial breadth. Recipients of either vaccine or placebo displayed similar breadth of non-spike TCRs.

The table came from immunoSEQ multiplex PCR; TCRdb's copy has only in-frame clones and leaves some out. The sample lists roughly 420,000 clones; around 87% were seen once. This specimen was peripheral blood, taken in a trial of Ad26.COV2.S vaccine versus placebo. The rearrangement links TRBV30 to TRBJ1-5, with D tentatively TRBD1 (5 bases). This sequence originates from a person aged 18-60 years who received the Ad26.COV2.S COVID-19 vaccine or a placebo. The CDR3 nucleotides are TGTGCCTGGGGGGGATTCAATCAGCCCCAGCATTTT. It translates to CAWGGFNQPQHF.